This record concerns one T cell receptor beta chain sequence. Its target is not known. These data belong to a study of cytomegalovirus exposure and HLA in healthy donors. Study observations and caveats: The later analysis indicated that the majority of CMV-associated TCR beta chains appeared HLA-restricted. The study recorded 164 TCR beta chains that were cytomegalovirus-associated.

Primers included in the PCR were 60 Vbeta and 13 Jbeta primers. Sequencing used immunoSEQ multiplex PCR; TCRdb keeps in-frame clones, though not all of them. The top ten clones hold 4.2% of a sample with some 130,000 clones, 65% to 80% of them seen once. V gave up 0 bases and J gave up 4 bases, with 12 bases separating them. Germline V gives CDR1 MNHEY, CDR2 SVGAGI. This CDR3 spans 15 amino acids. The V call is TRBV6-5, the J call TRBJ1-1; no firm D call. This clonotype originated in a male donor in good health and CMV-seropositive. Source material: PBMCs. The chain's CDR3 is CASSYSRVAGTEAFF. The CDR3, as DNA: TGTGCCAGCAGTTACTCGAGGGTTGCGGGCACTGAAGCTTTCTTT.